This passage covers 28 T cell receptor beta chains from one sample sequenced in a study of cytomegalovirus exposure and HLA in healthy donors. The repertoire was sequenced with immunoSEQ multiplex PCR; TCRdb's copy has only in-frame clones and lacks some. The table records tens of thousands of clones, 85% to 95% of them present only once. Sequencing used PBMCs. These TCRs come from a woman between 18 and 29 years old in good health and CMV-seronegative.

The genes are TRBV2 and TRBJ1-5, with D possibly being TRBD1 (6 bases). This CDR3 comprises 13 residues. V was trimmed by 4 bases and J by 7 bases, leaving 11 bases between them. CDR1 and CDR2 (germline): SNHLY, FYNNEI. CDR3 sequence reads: CASSADSRQPQHF. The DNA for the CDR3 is TGTGCCAGCAGTGCGGACAGTCGGCAGCCCCAGCATTTT.

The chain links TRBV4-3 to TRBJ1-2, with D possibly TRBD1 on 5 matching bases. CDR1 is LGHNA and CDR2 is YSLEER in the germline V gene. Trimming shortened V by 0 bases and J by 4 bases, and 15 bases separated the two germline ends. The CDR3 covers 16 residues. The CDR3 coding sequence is TGCGCCAGCAGCCAAGATCAGGGTGGCCACCTCTATGGCTACACCTTC. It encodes CASSQDQGGHLYGYTF.

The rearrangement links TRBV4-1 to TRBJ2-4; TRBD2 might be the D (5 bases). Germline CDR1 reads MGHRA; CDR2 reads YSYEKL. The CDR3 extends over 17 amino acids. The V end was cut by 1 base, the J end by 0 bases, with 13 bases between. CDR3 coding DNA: TGCGCCAGCAGCCAAGTAGGAGGCGCCGGAGCCAAAAACATTCAGTACTTC. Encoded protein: CASSQVGGAGAKNIQYF.

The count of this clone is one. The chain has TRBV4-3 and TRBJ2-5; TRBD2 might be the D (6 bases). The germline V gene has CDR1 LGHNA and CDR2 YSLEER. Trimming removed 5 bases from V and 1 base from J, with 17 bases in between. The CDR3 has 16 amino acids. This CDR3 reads CASSGRAGSPQETQYF. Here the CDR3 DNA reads TGCGCCAGCAGCGGACGGGCGGGGTCCCCCCAAGAGACCCAGTACTTC.

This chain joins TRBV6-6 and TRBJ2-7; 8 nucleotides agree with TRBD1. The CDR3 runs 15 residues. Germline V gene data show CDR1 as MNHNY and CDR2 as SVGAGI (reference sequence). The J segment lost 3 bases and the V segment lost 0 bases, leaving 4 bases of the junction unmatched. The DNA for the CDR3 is TGTGCCAGCAGTTACTCAGACAGGGGTAGCTACGAGCAGTACTTC. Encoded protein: CASSYSDRGSYEQYF.

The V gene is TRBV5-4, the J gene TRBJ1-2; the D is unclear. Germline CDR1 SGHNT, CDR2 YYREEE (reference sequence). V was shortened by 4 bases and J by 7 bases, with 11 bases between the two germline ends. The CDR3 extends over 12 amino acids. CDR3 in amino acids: CASSQILGGYTF. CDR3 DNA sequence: TGTGCCAGCAGCCAAATTCTAGGTGGCTACACCTTC.

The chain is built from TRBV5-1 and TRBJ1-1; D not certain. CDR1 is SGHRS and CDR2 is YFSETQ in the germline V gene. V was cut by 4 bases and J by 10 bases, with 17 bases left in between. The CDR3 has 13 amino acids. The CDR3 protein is CASSPNLRGGAFF. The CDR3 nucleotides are TGCGCCAGCAGCCCGAATTTGCGTGGCGGAGCTTTCTTT.

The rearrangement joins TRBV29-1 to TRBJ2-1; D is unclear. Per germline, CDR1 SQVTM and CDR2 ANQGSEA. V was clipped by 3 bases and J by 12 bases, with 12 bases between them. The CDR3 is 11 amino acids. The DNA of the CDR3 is TGCAGCGTTGAGCCCCGGGTGGGGCAGTTCTTC. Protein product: CSVEPRVGQFF.

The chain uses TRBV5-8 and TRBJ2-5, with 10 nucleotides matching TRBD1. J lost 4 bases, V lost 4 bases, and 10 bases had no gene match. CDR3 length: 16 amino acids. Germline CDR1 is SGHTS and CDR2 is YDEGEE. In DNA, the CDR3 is TGTGCCAGCAGCCTGGGACAGGGGAGAATAGGAGAGACCCAGTACTTC. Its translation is CASSLGQGRIGETQYF.

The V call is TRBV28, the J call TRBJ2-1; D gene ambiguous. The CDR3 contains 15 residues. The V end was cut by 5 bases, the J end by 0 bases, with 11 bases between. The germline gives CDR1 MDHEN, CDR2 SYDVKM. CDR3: CASSVRVSSYNEQFF. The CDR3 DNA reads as TGTGCCAGCAGTGTACGGGTGAGCTCCTACAATGAGCAGTTCTTC.

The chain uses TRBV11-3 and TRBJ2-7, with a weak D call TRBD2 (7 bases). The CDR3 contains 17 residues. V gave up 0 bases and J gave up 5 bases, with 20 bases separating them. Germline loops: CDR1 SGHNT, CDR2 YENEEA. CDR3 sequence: CASSLDPPGGPQNEQYF. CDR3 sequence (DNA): TGTGCCAGCAGCTTAGATCCCCCCGGGGGGCCCCAAAACGAGCAGTACTTC.

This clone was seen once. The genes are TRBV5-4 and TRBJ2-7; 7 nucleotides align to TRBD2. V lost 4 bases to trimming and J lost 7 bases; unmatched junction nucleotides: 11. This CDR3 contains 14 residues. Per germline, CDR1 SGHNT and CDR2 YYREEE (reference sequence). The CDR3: CASSRAGRLLEQYF. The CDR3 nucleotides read TGTGCCAGCAGCCGAGCGGGGCGCCTTCTGGAGCAGTACTTC.

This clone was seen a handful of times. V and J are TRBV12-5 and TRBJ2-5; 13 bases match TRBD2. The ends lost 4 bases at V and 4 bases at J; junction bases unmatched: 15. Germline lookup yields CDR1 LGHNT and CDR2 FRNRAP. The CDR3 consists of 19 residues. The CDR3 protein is CASGSYSSLAGGPVETQYF. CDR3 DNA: TGTGCTAGTGGTTCCTACTCCTCACTAGCGGGAGGGCCGGTAGAGACCCAGTACTTC.

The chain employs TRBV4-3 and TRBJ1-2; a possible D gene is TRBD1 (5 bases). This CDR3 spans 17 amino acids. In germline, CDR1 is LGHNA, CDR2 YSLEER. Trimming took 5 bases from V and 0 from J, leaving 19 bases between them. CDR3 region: CASSADSSYAANYGYTF. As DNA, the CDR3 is TGCGCCAGCAGCGCAGACAGTTCATACGCAGCTAACTATGGCTACACCTTC.

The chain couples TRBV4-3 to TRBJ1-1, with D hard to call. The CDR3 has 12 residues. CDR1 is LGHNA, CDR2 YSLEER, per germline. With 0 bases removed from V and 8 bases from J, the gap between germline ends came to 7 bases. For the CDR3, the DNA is TGCGCCAGCAGCCAAGACGGGGTGGAAGCTTTCTTT. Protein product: CASSQDGVEAFF.

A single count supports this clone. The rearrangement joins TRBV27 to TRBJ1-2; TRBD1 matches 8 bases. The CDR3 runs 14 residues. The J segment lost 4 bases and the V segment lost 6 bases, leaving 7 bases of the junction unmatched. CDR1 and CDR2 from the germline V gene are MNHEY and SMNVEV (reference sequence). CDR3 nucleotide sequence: TGTGCCAGCAGCCGGACAGGGAGTAGCTATGGCTACACCTTC. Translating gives CASSRTGSSYGYTF.

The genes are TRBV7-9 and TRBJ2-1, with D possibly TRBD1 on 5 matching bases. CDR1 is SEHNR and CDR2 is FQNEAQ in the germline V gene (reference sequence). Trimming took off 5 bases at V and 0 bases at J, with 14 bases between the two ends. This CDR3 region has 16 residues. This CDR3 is CASSALTEDSYNEQFF. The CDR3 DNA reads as TGTGCCAGCAGCGCCCTGACAGAGGACTCCTACAATGAGCAGTTCTTC.

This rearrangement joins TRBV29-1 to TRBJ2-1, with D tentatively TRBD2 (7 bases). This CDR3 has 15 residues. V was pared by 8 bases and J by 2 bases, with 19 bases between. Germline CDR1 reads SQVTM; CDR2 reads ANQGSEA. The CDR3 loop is CSPQRRGGPYNEQFF. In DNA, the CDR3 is TGCAGCCCCCAAAGGAGGGGGGGCCCCTACAATGAGCAGTTCTTC.

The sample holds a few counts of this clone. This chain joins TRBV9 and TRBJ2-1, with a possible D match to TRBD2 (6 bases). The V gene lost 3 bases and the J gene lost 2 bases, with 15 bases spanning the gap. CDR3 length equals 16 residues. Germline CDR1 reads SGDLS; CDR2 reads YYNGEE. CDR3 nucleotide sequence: TGTGCCAGCAGCGCGCATCCCCGGGGGACCTACAATGAGCAGTTCTTC. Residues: CASSAHPRGTYNEQFF.

CDR3 in DNA: TGTGCCATAAGCGGCGGGGCAATAGCCAAAAACATTCAGTACTTC. Its translation is CAISGGAIAKNIQYF. The gene calls are TRBV10-3 and TRBJ2-4, with D perhaps TRBD2 (6 bases). This CDR3 spans 15 amino acids. The germline CDR1 and CDR2 sequences are ENHRY and SYGVKD. V was cut by 9 bases and J by 0 bases, with 15 bases left in between.

CDR3: CASSVTGYEQYF. DNA of the CDR3: TGTGCCAGCAGTGTTACTGGCTACGAGCAGTACTTC. This chain connects TRBV28 to TRBJ2-7; D is uncertain. Germline loops: CDR1 MDHEN, CDR2 SYDVKM. Trimming took 5 bases from V and 3 from J, leaving 8 bases between them. This CDR3 comprises 12 residues.

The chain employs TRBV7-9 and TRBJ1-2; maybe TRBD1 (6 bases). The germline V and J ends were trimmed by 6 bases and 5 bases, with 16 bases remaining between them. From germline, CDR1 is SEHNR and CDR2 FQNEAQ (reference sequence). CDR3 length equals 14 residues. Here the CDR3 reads CASSGRTAQYGYTF. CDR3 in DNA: TGTGCCAGCAGTGGCCGGACAGCTCAATATGGCTACACCTTC.

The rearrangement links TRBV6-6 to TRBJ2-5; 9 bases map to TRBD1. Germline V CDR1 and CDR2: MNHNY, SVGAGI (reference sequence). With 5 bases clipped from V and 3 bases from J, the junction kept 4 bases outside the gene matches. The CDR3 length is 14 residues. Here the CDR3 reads CASSPGTGKETQYF. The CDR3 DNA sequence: TGTGCCAGCAGTCCTGGGACAGGGAAAGAGACCCAGTACTTC.

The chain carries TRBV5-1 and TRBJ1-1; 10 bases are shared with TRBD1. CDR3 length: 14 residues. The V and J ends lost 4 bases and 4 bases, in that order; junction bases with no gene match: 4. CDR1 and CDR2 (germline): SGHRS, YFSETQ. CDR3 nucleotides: TGCGCCAGCAGCGGGACAGGGGAAGTCACTGAAGCTTTCTTT. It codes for CASSGTGEVTEAFF.

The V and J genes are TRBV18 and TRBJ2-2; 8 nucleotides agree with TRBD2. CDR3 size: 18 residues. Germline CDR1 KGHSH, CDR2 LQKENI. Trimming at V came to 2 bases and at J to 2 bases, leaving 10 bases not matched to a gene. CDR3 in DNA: TGTGCCAGCTCACCAACTCCAGCGGGGGATTTAAACACCGGGGAGCTGTTTTTT. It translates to CASSPTPAGDLNTGELFF. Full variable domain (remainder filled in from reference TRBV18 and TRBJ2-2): NAGVMQNPRHLVRRRGQEARLRCSPMKGHSHVYWYRQLPEEGLKFMVYLQKENIIDESGMPKERFSAEFPKEGPSILRIQQVVRGDSAAYFCASSPTPAGDLNTGELFFGEGSRLTVL.

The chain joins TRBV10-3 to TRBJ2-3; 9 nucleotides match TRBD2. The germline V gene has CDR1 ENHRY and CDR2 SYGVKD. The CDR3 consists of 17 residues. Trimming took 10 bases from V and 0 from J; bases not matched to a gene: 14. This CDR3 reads CASAGTSPELSTDTQYF. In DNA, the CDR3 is TGTGCCAGCGCCGGGACTAGCCCTGAGCTTAGCACAGATACGCAGTATTTT.

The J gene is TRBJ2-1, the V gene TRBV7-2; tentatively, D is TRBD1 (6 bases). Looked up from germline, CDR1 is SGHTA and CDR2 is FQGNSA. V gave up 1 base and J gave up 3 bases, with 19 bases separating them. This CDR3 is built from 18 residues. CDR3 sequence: CASSLEVGTRLRYNEQFF. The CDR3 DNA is TGTGCCAGCAGCTTAGAAGTTGGGACAAGGCTACGCTACAATGAGCAGTTCTTC.

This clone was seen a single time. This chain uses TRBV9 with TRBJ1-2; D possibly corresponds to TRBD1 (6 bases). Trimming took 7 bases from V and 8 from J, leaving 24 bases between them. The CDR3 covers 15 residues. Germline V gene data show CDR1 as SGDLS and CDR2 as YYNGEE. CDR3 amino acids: CASGRDSRGAIGYTF. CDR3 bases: TGTGCCAGCGGGCGGGACTCCCGGGGGGCGATAGGCTACACCTTC.